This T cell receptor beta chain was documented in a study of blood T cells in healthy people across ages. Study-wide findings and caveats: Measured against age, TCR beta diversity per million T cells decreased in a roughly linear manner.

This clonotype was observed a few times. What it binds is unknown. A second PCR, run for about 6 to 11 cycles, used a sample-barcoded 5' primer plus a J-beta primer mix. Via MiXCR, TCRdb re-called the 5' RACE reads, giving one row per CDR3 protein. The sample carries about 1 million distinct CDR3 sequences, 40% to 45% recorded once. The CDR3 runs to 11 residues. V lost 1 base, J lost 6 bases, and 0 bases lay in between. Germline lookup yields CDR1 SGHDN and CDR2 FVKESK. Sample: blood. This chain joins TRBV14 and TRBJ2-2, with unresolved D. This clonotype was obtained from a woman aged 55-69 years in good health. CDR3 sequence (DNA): TGTGCCAGCAGCCAAGCCGGGGAGCTGTTTTTT. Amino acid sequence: CASSQAGELFF.